The 15 T cell receptor beta chains in this list originate from one sample, sequenced in a study of OX40 agonist ivuxolimab in advanced cancers. Receptor libraries were prepared by the immunoSEQ multiplex PCR assay. The immuneACCESS repertoire file appears here via TCRdb, limited to in-frame rearrangements. These files lack a portion of the clones; in checked studies, under half of the deficit traces to unresolved V genes, and the cause of the others is not known. A total of approximately 51,000 clones appear in this sample, 60% to 80% of them only once. 2% of the sample rests with the top ten. The sequences come from CD4+ or CD8+ T cells sorted from blood, collected in a trial of the OX40 agonist ivuxolimab. These receptors were obtained from an adult with an advanced solid tumor such as melanoma, head and neck, liver or kidney cancer.

The chain is built from TRBV9 and TRBJ1-1, with TRBD1 as a possible D gene (6 bases). V dropped 2 bases and J dropped 2 bases, with 13 bases sitting between them. Germline V gene data show CDR1 as SGDLS and CDR2 as YYNGEE. The CDR3 loop spans 15 amino acids. Written as DNA, the CDR3 is TGTGCCAGCAGCGTTACGGGACATGCAAACACTGAAGCTTTCTTT. It codes for CASSVTGHANTEAFF.

This sequence joins TRBV4-1 and TRBJ2-2, with D possibly being TRBD2 (6 bases). CDR1 and CDR2 (germline): MGHRA, YSYEKL. The CDR3 spans 14 residues. Trimming cost V 4 bases and J 7 bases, with 13 bases left between them. Written as DNA, the CDR3 is TGCGCCAGCAGCCCCACGGCGGGGCTCGGGGAGCTGTTTTTT. As protein: CASSPTAGLGELFF.

The chain links TRBV5-1 to TRBJ2-3; D is undetermined. This CDR3 is 13 amino acids long. V gave up 4 bases and J gave up 6 bases, with 12 bases separating them. Germline values: CDR1 SGHRS, CDR2 YFSETQ. CDR3 sequence reads: CASSRVVTDTQYF. The CDR3 DNA reads as TGCGCCAGCAGCCGGGTTGTAACCGATACGCAGTATTTT.

The rearrangement uses TRBV28 and TRBJ1-2; TRBD1 matches 10 bases. This CDR3 is built from 15 residues. Germline V gives CDR1 MDHEN, CDR2 SYDVKM. With V trimmed by 4 bases and J by 2 bases, 4 bases remained unmatched. DNA of the CDR3: TGTGCCAGCAGTTCCCCGGGACAGGGGAACTATGGCTACACCTTC. This sequence encodes CASSSPGQGNYGYTF.

This chain joins TRBV6-6 and TRBJ1-1, with D perhaps TRBD1 (5 bases). The CDR3 runs to 15 residues. CDR1 and CDR2 from the germline V gene are MNHNY and SVGAGI (reference sequence). V was pared by 0 bases and J by 4 bases, with 12 bases between. CDR3 in amino acids: CASSYSPRAGTEAFF. Written as DNA, the CDR3 is TGTGCCAGCAGTTACTCACCCAGGGCAGGCACTGAAGCTTTCTTT.

This clone was detected once. This chain links TRBV27 with TRBJ2-1; TRBD2 matches at 13 bases. The CDR3 consists of 16 residues. CDR1 MNHEY and CDR2 SMNVEV come from the germline V gene (reference sequence). Trimming removed 6 bases from V and 8 bases from J; junction bases left unmatched: 10. The CDR3 DNA reads TGTGCCAGCAGCCATCAAGGACTAGCGGGAGACCATGAGCAGTTCTTC. Amino acids: CASSHQGLAGDHEQFF.

With regard to this clone: The sample contains more than one DNA sequence encoding this CDR3. This chain links TRBV2 with TRBJ2-4, with D maybe TRBD1 (5 bases). Germline lookup yields CDR1 SNHLY and CDR2 FYNNEI. Deletions cut 6 bases from V and 0 bases from J, with 12 bases between. CDR3 length: 15 residues. CDR3 residues: CASRRQTLAKNIQYF. CDR3 nucleotide sequence: TGTGCCAGCAGACGACAGACATTAGCCAAAAACATTCAGTACTTC.

The chain links TRBV5-6 to TRBJ2-5, with D tentatively TRBD2 (6 bases). The CDR3 extends over 14 amino acids. Germline CDR1 and CDR2: SGHDT and YYEEEE. The ends were cut back, 1 base at V and 5 bases at J, with 12 bases in the middle. CDR3 bases: TGTGCCAGCAGCTTGCGGGAGTCCCCGGAGACCCAGTACTTC. Residues: CASSLRESPETQYF.

CDR3 in amino acids: CVHTEPVGSYGYTF. CDR3 DNA: TGCGTCCATACAGAGCCGGTGGGGAGCTATGGCTACACCTTC. V is TRBV23-1 and J is TRBJ1-2; D is undetermined. TRBV23-1 is assigned to the ORF class and has an uncertain function. The CDR3 spans 14 residues.

The V call is TRBV5-8, the J call TRBJ2-7, with a possible D match to TRBD2 (5 bases). V lost 0 bases and J 5 bases, leaving 12 bases between the germline ends. CDR1 and CDR2 from the germline V gene are SGHTS and YDEGEE. This CDR3 comprises 14 residues. The CDR3 bases are TGTGCCAGCAGCTTGGGCGCGAGGGCCCACGAGCAGTACTTC. Protein product: CASSLGARAHEQYF.

The V call is TRBV7-9, the J call TRBJ2-4; a possible D gene is TRBD2 (6 bases). There are 15 residues in the CDR3. The germline V gene has CDR1 SEHNR and CDR2 FQNEAQ (reference sequence). V lost 3 bases to trimming and J lost 5 bases, with 14 bases between them. This chain's CDR3 is CASSLGSGPENIQYF. The CDR3 DNA is TGTGCCAGCAGCTTGGGAAGCGGGCCCGAAAACATTCAGTACTTC. Full variable domain (outside the CDR3, taken from reference TRBV7-9 and TRBJ2-4): DTGVSQNPRHKITKRGQNVTFRCDPISEHNRLYWYRQTLGQGPEFLTYFQNEAQLEKSRLLSDRFSAERPKGSFSTLEIQRTEQGDSAMYLCASSLGSGPENIQYFGAGTRLSVL.

The V call is TRBV5-4, the J call TRBJ2-1, with 7 bases that match TRBD2. Trimming removed 4 bases from V and 0 bases from J; junction bases left unmatched: 7. Germline V CDR1 and CDR2: SGHNT, YYREEE (reference sequence). CDR3 length equals 16 residues. Here the CDR3 reads CASSTTGLSSYNEQFF. The CDR3 DNA is TGTGCCAGCAGCACCACGGGACTAAGCTCCTACAATGAGCAGTTCTTC.

The chain recombines TRBV19 with TRBJ2-1; TRBD2 agrees at 8 bases. V trimming: 6 bases; J trimming: 9 bases; junction bases outside the gene matches: 13. CDR1 and CDR2 (germline): LNHDA, SQIVND (reference sequence). CDR3 length: 15 residues. The CDR3 coding sequence is TGTGCCAGTAGCCCACCCCCAGCGGGAGAAGGTGAGCAGTTCTTC. Encoded protein: CASSPPPAGEGEQFF.

The chain couples TRBV18 to TRBJ1-3; D gene unclear. In germline, CDR1 is KGHSH, CDR2 LQKENI. The CDR3 loop spans 15 amino acids. With 5 bases removed from V and 0 bases from J, the gap between germline ends came to 11 bases. The CDR3: CASSDQESSGNTIYF. The CDR3 region has the DNA TGTGCCAGCTCAGACCAGGAAAGCTCTGGAAACACCATATATTTT.

The V and J genes are TRBV7-6 and TRBJ2-7; D gene unclear. The V end lost 1 base, the J end lost 0 bases, and 16 bases lay between the germline ends. CDR3 length: 17 amino acids. Germline CDR1 and CDR2: SGHVS and FNYEAQ. The CDR3 nucleotides read TGTGCCAGCAGCTTAGTGGCTAAGGGTTTCAACTCCTACGAGCAGTACTTC. It specifies CASSLVAKGFNSYEQYF.